This TCR beta chain stems from a study of shared clonotypes between healthy human individuals. Study-level background: CD8 memory received one plate per donor, CD8 naive two, CD4 memory three and CD4 naive three.

Measured with immunoSEQ multiplex PCR; TCRdb has only the in-frame clones, and not every one. This sample carries about 2.3 million clones, about 92% of them seen once, and the ten largest clones take 0.39%. Germline V lookup: CDR1 SGHTA, CDR2 FQGTGA. V lost 2 bases and J lost 1; bases outside the gene matches: 4. The CDR3 spans 16 residues. All donors were Caucasian adults living in Nashville, Tennessee. This receptor was taken from a man aged 18 to 29 in good health. Some clones in this sample may be carry-over from other donors' samples. The chain has TRBV7-3 and TRBJ2-3; 9 bases align to TRBD2. Sequenced input: naive CD4+ T cells from PBMCs. The subset: CD45RA+ positively selected. The CDR3 here is CASSLLSGRGTDTQYF. DNA of the CDR3: TGTGCCAGCAGCTTACTTAGCGGGAGAGGCACAGATACGCAGTATTTT.